These 2 T cell receptor beta chains share one sample of origin, sequenced in a study of tumor-infiltrating lymphocytes in primary liver carcinoma. Priming with a constant-region primer yielded TCR beta cDNA from around 0.45 ug total RNA. Slightly modified ARM-PCR with three nested multiplex PCR rounds yielded TCR beta libraries. PCR rounds one and two used TRBV1-TRBV30 forward primers with a C-beta reverse primer for 10 cycles each. One entry per CDR3 protein results from TCRdb running MiXCR on the multiplex PCR reads. The sample yields hundreds of thousands of distinct CDR3 sequences, roughly 60% seen once. RNA isolated from unsorted whole blood supplied the blood RNA, with germline DNA also extracted. The sequenced sample consisted of peripheral blood. All receptors come from a man aged 40-49 years with primary liver carcinoma and hepatitis B virus infection.

This clonotype has at least ten counts. The chain joins TRBV5-4 to TRBJ1-1, with D perhaps matching TRBD1 (5 bases). This CDR3 comprises 15 residues. The V end was cut by 1 base, the J end by 1 base, with 11 bases between. CDR1 is SGHNT and CDR2 is YYREEE in the germline V gene (reference sequence). The CDR3 is CASSLLPGGNTEAFF. The CDR3 nucleotides read TGTGCCAGCAGCTTGTTGCCCGGGGGGAACACTGAAGCTTTCTTT.

This clonotype was seen at least ten times. V is TRBV12-3 or TRBV12-4 and J is TRBJ2-7; D gene uncertain. This CDR3 is 13 amino acids long. Trimming removed 2 bases from V and 3 bases from J, with 8 bases in between. CDR3: CASSLRANYEQYF. The CDR3 nucleotides read TGTGCCAGCAGTTTAAGGGCTAACTACGAGCAGTACTTC.